This paragraph covers one T cell receptor beta chain sequence. Its target is unknown. This sample is part of a study of T cells expressing NK-cell markers. The study, taken as a whole, reports: As a fraction of CD8+ T cells, dominant NKG2C+ clonotypes reached roughly 1.0-7.5% in six donors.

The CDR3 runs 14 residues. Germline V lookup: CDR1 MNHEY, CDR2 SVGAGI. TCRdb re-called the 5' RACE reads and gives one entry per CDR3 protein, without DNA. The sample includes about 260,000 distinct CDR3 sequences. V and J are TRBV6-5 and TRBJ1-2; TCRdb's assignment of TRBD1 cannot be checked, as there is no DNA. This receptor was identified in a man between 18 and 29 years old in good health. The sample consisted of blood T cells: a sorted CD56 or NKG2C T cell subset, CD4+ or CD8+ T cells, or bulk PBMC T cells (not recorded which). CDR3 residues: CASSYSSIGGGYTF.